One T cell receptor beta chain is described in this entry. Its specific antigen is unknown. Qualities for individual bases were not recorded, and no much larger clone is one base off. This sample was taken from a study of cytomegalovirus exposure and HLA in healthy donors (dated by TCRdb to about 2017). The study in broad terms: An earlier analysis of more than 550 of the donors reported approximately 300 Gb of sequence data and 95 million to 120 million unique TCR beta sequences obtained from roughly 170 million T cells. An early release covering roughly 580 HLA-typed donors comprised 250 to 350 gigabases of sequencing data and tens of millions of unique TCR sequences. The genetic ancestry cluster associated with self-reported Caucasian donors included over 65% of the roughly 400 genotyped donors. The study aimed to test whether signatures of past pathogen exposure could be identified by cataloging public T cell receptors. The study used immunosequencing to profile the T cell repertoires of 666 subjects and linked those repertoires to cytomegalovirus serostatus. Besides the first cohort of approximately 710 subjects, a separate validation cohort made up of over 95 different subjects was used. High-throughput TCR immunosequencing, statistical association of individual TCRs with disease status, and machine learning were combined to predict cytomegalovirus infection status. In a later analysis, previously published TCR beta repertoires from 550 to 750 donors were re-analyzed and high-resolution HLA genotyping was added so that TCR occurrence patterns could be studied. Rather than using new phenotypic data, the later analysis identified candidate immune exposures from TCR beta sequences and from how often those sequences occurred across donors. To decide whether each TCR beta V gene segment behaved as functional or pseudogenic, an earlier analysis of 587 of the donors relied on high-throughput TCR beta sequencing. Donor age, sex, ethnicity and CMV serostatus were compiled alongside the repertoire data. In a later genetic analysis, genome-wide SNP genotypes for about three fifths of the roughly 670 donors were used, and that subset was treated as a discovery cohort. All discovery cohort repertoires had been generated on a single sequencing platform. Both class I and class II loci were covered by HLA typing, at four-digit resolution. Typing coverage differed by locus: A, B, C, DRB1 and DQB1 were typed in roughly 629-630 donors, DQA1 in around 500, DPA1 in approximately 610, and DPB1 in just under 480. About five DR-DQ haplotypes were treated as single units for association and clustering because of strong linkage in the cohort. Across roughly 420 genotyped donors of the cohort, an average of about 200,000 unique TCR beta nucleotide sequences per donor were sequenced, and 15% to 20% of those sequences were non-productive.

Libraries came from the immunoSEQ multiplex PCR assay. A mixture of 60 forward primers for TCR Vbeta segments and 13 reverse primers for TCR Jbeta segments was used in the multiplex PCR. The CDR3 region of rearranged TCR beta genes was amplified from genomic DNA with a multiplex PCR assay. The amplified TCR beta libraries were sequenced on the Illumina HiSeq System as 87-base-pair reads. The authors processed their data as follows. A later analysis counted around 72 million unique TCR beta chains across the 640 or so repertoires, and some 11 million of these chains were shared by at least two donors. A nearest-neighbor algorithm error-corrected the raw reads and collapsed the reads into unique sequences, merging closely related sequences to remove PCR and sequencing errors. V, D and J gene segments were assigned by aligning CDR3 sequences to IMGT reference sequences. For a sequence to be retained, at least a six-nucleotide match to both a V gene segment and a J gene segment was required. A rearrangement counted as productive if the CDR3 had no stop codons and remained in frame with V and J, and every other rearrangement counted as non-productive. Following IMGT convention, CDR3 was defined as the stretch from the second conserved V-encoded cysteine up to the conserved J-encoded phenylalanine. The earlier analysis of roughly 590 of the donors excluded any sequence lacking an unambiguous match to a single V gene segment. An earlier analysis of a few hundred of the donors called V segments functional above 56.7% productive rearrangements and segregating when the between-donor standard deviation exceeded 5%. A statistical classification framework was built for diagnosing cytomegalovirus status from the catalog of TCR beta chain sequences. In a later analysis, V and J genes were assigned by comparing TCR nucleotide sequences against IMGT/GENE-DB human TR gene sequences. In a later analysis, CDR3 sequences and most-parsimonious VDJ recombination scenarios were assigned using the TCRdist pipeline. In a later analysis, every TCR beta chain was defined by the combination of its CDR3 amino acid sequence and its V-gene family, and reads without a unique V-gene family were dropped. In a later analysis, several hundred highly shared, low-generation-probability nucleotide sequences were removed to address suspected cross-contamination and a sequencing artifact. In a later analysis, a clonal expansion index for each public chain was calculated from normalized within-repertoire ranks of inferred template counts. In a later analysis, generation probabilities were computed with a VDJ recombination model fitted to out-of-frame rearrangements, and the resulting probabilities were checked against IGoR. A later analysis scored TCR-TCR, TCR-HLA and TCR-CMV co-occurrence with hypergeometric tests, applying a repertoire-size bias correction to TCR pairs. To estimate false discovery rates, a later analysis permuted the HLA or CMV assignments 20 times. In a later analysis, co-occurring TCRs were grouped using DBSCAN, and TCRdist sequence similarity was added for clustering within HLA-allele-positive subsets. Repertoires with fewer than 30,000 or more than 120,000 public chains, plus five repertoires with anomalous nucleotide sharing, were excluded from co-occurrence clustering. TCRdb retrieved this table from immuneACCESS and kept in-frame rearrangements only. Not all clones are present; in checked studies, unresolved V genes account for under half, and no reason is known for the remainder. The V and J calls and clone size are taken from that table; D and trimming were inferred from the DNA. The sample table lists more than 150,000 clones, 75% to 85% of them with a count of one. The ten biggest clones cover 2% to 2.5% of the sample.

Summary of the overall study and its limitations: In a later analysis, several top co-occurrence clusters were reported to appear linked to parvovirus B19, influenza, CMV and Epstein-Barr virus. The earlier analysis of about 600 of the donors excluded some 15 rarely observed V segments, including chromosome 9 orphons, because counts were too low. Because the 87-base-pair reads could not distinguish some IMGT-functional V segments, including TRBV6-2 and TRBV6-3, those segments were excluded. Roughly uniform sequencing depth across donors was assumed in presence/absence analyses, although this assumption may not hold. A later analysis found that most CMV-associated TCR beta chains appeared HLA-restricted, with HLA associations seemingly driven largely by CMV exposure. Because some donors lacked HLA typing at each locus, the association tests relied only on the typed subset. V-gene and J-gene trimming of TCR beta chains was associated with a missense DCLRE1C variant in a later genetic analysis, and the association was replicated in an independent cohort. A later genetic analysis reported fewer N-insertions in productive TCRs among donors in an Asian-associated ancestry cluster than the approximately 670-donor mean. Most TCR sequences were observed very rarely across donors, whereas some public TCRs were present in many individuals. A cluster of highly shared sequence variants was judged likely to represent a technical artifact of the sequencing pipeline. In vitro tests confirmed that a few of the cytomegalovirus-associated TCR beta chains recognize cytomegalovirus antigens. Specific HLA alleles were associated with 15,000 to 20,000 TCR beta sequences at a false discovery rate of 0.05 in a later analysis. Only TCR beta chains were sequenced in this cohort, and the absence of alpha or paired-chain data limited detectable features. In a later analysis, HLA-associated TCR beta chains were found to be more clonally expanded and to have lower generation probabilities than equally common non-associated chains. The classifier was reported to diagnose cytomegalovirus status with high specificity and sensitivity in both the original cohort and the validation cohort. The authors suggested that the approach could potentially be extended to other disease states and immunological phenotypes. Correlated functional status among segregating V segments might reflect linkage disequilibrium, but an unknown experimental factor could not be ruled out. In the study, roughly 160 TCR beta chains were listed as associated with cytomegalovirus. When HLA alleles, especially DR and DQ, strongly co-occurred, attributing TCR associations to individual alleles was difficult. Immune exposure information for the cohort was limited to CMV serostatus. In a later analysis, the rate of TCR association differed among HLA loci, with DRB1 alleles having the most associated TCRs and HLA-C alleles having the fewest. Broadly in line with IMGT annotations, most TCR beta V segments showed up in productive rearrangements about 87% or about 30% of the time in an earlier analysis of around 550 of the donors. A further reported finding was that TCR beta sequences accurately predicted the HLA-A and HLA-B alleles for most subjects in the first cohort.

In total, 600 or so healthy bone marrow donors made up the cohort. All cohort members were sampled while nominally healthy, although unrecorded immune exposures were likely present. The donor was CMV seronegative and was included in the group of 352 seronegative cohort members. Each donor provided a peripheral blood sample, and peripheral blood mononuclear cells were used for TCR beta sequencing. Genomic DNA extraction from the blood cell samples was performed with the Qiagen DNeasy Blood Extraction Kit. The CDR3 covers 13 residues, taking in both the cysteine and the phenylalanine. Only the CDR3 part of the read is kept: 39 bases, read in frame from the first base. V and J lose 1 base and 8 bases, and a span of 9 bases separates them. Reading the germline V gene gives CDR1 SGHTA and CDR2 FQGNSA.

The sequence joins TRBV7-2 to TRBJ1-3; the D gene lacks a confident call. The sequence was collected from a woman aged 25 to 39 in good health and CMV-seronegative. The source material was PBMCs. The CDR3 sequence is CASSLVVVDTIYF. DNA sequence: TGTGCCAGCAGCTTAGTCGTCGTAGACACCATATATTTT.